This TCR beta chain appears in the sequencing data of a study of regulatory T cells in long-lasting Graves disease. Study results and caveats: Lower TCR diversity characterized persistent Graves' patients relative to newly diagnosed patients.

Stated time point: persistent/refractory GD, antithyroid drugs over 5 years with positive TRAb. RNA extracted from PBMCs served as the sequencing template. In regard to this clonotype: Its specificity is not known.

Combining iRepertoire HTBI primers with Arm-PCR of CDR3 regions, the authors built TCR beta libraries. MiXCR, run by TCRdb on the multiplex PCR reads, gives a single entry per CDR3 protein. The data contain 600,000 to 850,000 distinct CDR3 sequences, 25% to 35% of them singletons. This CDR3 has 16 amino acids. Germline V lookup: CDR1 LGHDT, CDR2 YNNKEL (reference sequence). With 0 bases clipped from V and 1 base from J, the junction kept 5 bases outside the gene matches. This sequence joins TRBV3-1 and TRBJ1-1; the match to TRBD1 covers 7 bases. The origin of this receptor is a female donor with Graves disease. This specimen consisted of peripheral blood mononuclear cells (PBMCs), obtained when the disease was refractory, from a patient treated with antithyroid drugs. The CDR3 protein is CASSQDLTGQNTEAFF. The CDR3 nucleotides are TGTGCCAGCAGCCAAGATTTGACAGGGCAGAACACTGAAGCTTTCTTT.